Each of the 14 T cell receptor beta chains below was sequenced from the same sample in a study of T cells expressing NK-cell markers. No DNA is given; TCRdb re-called the 5' RACE reads and lists each CDR3 protein once. The sample table sets out more than 400,000 distinct CDR3 sequences. The material sequenced was blood T cells: a sorted CD56 or NKG2C T cell subset, CD4+ or CD8+ T cells, or bulk PBMC T cells (not recorded which). These receptors were taken from a woman aged 18-70 years in good health.

The chain joins TRBV6-2 or TRBV6-3 to TRBJ2-1; lacking DNA, the TRBD2 call made by TCRdb goes unchecked. Germline V gene sequence: CDR1 MNHEY, CDR2 SVGEGT. The CDR3 sequence is 14 residues long. The CDR3 is CASSQGLAGVEQFF.

The rearrangement links TRBV27 to TRBJ2-2. This CDR3 has 13 residues. Germline CDR1 MNHEY, CDR2 SMNVEV (reference sequence). CDR3 sequence: CASSPAFAGELFF.

The J gene is TRBJ2-1, the V gene TRBV14; TCRdb's assignment of TRBD1 cannot be checked, as there is no DNA. This CDR3 is built from 15 residues. Looked up from germline, CDR1 is SGHDN and CDR2 is FVKESK. The CDR3 spells CASSQNRAFGNEQFF. The complete variable domain, with remaining parts taken from reference TRBV14 and TRBJ2-1, reads EAGVTQFPSHSVIEKGQTVTLRCDPISGHDNLYWYRRVMGKEIKFLLHFVKESKQDESGMPNNRFLAERTGGTYSTLKVQPAELEDSGVYFCASSQNRAFGNEQFFGPGTRLTVL.

The chain combines TRBV19 with TRBJ1-1. CDR1 LNHDA and CDR2 SQIVND come from the germline V gene (reference sequence). The CDR3 contains 13 residues. The CDR3 is CASSIEANTEAFF. Using reference TRBV19 and TRBJ1-1 for the parts outside the CDR3, the full variable domain is DGGITQSPKYLFRKEGQNVTLSCEQNLNHDAMYWYRQDPGQGLRLIYYSQIVNDFQKGDIAEGYSVSREKKESFPLTVTSAQKNPTAFYLCASSIEANTEAFFGQGTRLTVV.

The chain links TRBV11-2 to TRBJ2-1. CDR1 is SGHAT, CDR2 FQNNGV, per germline. This CDR3 is built from 14 residues. The CDR3 sequence: CASSLVTDYNEQFF.

This rearrangement joins TRBV6-1 to TRBJ2-1; TCRdb picks TRBD2, but there is no DNA to check that call. The CDR3 length is 14 residues. The V gene's germline CDR1 is MNHNS and CDR2 SASEGT. This CDR3 reads CASRPTWGRDEQFF.

The rearrangement links TRBV11-2 to TRBJ1-2; TCRdb designates TRBD1, a call that cannot be tested without DNA. Per the germline V gene, CDR1 is SGHAT and CDR2 is FQNNGV. This CDR3 spans 14 amino acids. CDR3 loop: CASSLGEGEAGYTF.

The rearrangement links TRBV4-3 to TRBJ1-1; the TRBD1 assignment by TCRdb is unverifiable without DNA. The CDR3 sequence is 14 residues long. Germline values: CDR1 LGHNA, CDR2 YSLEER. The CDR3 loop reads CASSLDRAKPEAFF.

This chain connects TRBV7-9 to TRBJ2-3; TCRdb lists TRBD1, though no DNA is available to test this call. The germline V gene encodes CDR1 SEHNR and CDR2 FQNEAQ (reference sequence). CDR3 length: 16 residues. The CDR3 reads CASSLHGTDSTDTQYF.

The chain carries TRBV6-5 and TRBJ2-5. Germline V gene lookup returns CDR1 MNHEY and CDR2 SVGAGI. CDR3 length: 15 residues. CDR3: CASSFLDGYQETQYF.

The chain couples TRBV5-4 to TRBJ2-2; TCRdb picks TRBD1, but there is no DNA to check that call. Germline CDR1 is SGHNT and CDR2 is YYREEE (reference sequence). The CDR3 totals 14 residues. The CDR3 is CAESRDRGAGELFF.

This chain uses TRBV25-1 with TRBJ2-1. The germline V gene has CDR1 MGHDK and CDR2 SYGVNS. This CDR3 is built from 16 residues. This CDR3 reads CASSDLDGSSYNEQFF.

The chain combines TRBV28 with TRBJ2-2; TCRdb outputs TRBD1, but without DNA this stays unchecked. In germline, CDR1 is MDHEN, CDR2 SYDVKM. CDR3 length: 13 amino acids. CDR3 in amino acids: CASQQGADGELFF. The whole variable domain, remainder taken from reference TRBV28 and TRBJ2-2, is DVKVTQSSRYLVKRTGEKVFLECVQDMDHENMFWYRQDPGLGLRLIYFSYDVKMKEKGDIPEGYSVSREKKERFSLILESASTNQTSMYLCASQQGADGELFFGEGSRLTVL.

The V and J genes are TRBV4-3 and TRBJ2-7; checking the TCRdb D call of TRBD1 is not possible without DNA. Looked up from germline, CDR1 is LGHNA and CDR2 is YSLEER. The CDR3 is 16 residues long. The chain's CDR3 is CASSPRGGGNSYEQYF.